The clone carrying this T cell receptor beta chain was counted once. Under the authors' procedure: Estimation of nucleated cell counts was performed using reference gene primer amplification. The data were produced by immunoSEQ multiplex PCR, yet TCRdb's version contains in-frame clones alone and is incomplete. V, J and clone size derive from that table, while D and trimming were established from the DNA sequence. Seen here are tens of thousands of clones, around 90% observed once, and the top ten hold about 7.8%. The data were taken from a study of blood T cell repertoires in COVID-19. Study as a whole: The United States, Italy and Spain supplied acute and convalescent COVID-19 samples. PBMCs, B-cell-depleted T cells, or T cells provided the cDNA or gDNA that made up the material.

V shed 1 base, J shed 2 bases, and the junction held 1 base outside the gene matches. CDR1 and CDR2 (germline): SGHTA, FQGNSA. The CDR3 has 15 residues. Sequencing was carried out using peripheral blood. The sequence was obtained from a man older than 75 with active or convalescent COVID-19. The rearrangement uses TRBV7-2 and TRBJ1-5, with 8 bases matching TRBD1. For the CDR3, the DNA is TGTGCCAGCAGCTTAGTGACAGGGGGCAATCAGCCCCAGCATTTT. It encodes CASSLVTGGNQPQHF.